The clone carrying this TCR beta chain was observed a few times. Its antigen is not known. The data are from a study of blood T cells in healthy people across ages. Points from the study as a whole: Getting older went along with TCR beta diversity per million T cells dropping roughly linearly.

Trimming left V 4 bases short and J 3 bases short, with 16 bases between. The CDR3 length is 15 residues. Germline assignment: CDR1 SGHRS and CDR2 YFSETQ. It was with a sample-barcoded 5' primer and a J-beta primer mix that a second PCR of roughly 7 to 12 cycles was run. TCRdb itself ran the 5' RACE reads through MiXCR, one entry per CDR3 protein. The data contain hundreds of thousands of distinct CDR3 sequences, 52% of them singletons. The receptor was isolated from a woman older than 75 in good health. V gene TRBV5-1 combines with J gene TRBJ1-1; weak D call: TRBD1 (6 bases). Material for sequencing was blood. Here the CDR3 DNA reads TGCGCCAGCAGCCTGGACAGCCCTGGGGACACTGAAGCTTTCTTT. Encoded protein: CASSLDSPGDTEAFF.